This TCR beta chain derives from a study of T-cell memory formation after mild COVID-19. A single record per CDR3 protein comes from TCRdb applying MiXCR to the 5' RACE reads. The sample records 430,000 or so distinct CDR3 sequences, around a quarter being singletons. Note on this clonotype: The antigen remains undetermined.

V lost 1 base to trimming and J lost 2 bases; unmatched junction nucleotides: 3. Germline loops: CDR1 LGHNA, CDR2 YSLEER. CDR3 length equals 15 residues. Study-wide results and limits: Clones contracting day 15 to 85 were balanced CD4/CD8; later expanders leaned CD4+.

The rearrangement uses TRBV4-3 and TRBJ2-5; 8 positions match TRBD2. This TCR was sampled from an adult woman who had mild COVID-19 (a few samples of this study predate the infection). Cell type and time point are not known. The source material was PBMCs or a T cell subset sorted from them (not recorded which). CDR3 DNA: TGCGCCAGCAGCCAAGGGGGACTAGGGCAAGAGACCCAGTACTTC. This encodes CASSQGGLGQETQYF.